This T cell receptor (beta chain) was sequenced for a study of T cell changes during pregnancy in multiple sclerosis. The protocol was immunoSEQ multiplex PCR, while the TCRdb copy is restricted to in-frame clones and leaves out a portion. The profile shows 35,000 or so clones, approximately 88% of them singletons. V dropped 1 base and J dropped 9 bases, with 10 bases sitting between them. CDR1 is PRHDT, CDR2 FYEKMQ, per germline (reference sequence). The CDR3 has 12 residues. This chain connects TRBV13 to TRBJ2-7, with D possibly being TRBD2 (5 bases). Sequences were derived from CD4+ T cells from peripheral blood mononuclear cells, sampled before pregnancy. This clonotype was obtained from a female donor with multiple sclerosis, enrolled in a pregnancy study. This CDR3 is CASSLELRVQYF. DNA of the CDR3: TGTGCCAGCAGCTTAGAATTGCGGGTGCAGTACTTC. Full variable domain (outside the CDR3, taken from reference TRBV13 and TRBJ2-7): AAGVIQSPRHLIKEKRETATLKCYPIPRHDTVYWYQQGPGQDPQFLISFYEKMQSDKGSIPDRFSAQQFSDYHSELNMSSLELGDSALYFCASSLELRVQYFGPGTRLTVT.